This TCR beta chain came from a study of CD8 T cells in Susac syndrome. Reverse transcription of about 0.5 to 1 ug RNA used random hexamers. An immunoSEQ multiplex PCR generated amplified TCR beta CDR3 products spanning 54 Vbeta and 13 Jbeta. TCRdb re-derived calls from the immunoSEQ multiplex PCR reads in MiXCR, one entry per CDR3 protein. The repertoire holds about 300,000 distinct CDR3 sequences, with 70% to 90% as singletons. Trimming took 2 bases from V and 4 from J, leaving 6 bases between them. Germline lookup yields CDR1 SGHAT and CDR2 FQNNGV. The CDR3 loop spans 13 amino acids. It was treatment-naive patients with stable or active relapsing-remitting disease who made up the multiple sclerosis controls. Purification of the CD8+ and CD4+ T cells relied on negative isolation, and TEMRA cells underwent FACS enrichment.

Material: CD8+ T cells from PBMCs. This sequence joins TRBV11-2 and TRBJ2-1; D not resolved. This clonotype originated in a human donor with multiple sclerosis. CDR3 protein: CASSLFEYNEQFF. As DNA, the CDR3 is TGTGCCAGCAGCTTATTTGAGTACAATGAGCAGTTCTTC.